This T cell receptor (beta chain) was found in a study of beta chain features in type 1 diabetes (dated by TCRdb to 2017 to 2018). With respect to the entire study: Patients and healthy donors did not differ in mean age, gender distribution, total cell number or subset yield. Across all samples, about 110 million sorted cells were examined, and cell number per subset correlated strongly with RNA yield. The study compared TCRB repertoires of sorted circulating CD4+ T cell subsets between recently diagnosed type 1 diabetes patients and matched healthy donors. Naive and central memory subsets were obtained from all 30 or so donors, but regulatory and stem cell-like memory subsets were isolated from only 8 patients and 8 healthy donors. Here is what the overall study found, with its caveats: PCR might favor shorter templates, but patient and control samples were amplified and corrected together, so any skew would affect both groups equally. Sequencing cDNA rather than genomic DNA could over-represent highly expressing activated cells, although activation and CD3 levels did not differ between groups. Only small numbers of individuals were included in the HLA sub-analyses, which left unresolved whether HLA type had any influence on TCRB rearrangement. Naive, central memory and regulatory TCRB repertoires appeared to be more similar among patients than among healthy donors. Patients with type 1 diabetes made fewer insertions and deleted more nucleotides at VDJ recombination sites, implying thymic rearrangement abnormalities. Type 1 diabetes patients showed a moderate but significant shortening of TCRB CDR3 length in all four CD4+ subsets.

The High Capacity cDNA Reverse Transcription Kit was used to reverse transcribe all of the isolated RNA, meaning that expressed TCRB transcripts were what got sequenced. Deep immunoSEQ sequencing was applied to naive, central memory and regulatory T cell samples, giving an average of roughly 3.5 million total reads per sample. Sorted cells were lysed in RLT buffer and RNA was extracted with DNase-treated RNeasy Micro or Mini kits, depending on cell number. Each cell subset was processed on its own to prevent cross-contamination, while patient and healthy donor samples were processed together. Using the immunoSEQ multiplex PCR, TCRB sequences were amplified from cDNA into 87-bp fragments spanning the CDR3 region. Sequencing of the amplicons was done on the Illumina HiSeq platform. Per the source publication's procedure: Synthetic template baselines were used to correct PCR bias computationally, reads within Hamming distance 2 were collapsed together, and singletons that could not be merged were discarded. By aligning reads against IMGT, V, D and J genes, CDR3 length, and insertions or deletions at six rearrangement sites were assigned. Within each subset, clonotype counts were normalized to the number of sorted cells before true diversity and Gini coefficients were calculated with the tcR R package. The overlap coefficient, calculated on TCRB nucleotide sequences, was used to measure repertoire sharing. Imported from immuneACCESS, the table was reduced by TCRdb to in-frame sequences with V and J called. These copies leave out some clones; in studies compared against another copy, an unresolved V gene accounts for under half, and the cause of the remainder is not known. The DNA gave D and trimming, while V, J and clone size come from that table. Here the sample has 130,000 to 150,000 clones; 40% to 60% occur a single time. The top ten hold around 0.45% of the sample.

The germline V gene provides CDR1 SNHLY and CDR2 FYNNEI. V is cut by 4 bases and J by 7 bases, and the space between the germline ends is 7 bases. Taken from cysteine to phenylalanine, the CDR3 has 12 residues. Only the CDR3 portion is preserved as DNA: 36 bases, with reading frame beginning at the first base. This clone has only a few counts. Its recognized antigen is unknown. No much larger clone exists at a distance of one base, and base qualities are not known. A single peripheral blood draw of around 0.11 L on average was collected from each donor into heparinised tubes. Naive, central memory, regulatory and stem cell-like memory CD4+ T cells were sorted on a BD FACSAria II using a panel including CD45RO, CCR7, CD25, CD127, CD95 and CD27. All sorted populations exceeded 95% purity. Right away, PBMCs were isolated by Lymphoprep density gradient centrifugation and were stained directly, with no culture step. So that batch effects would be minimized, each experiment stained and sorted samples in pairs, pairing one healthy donor with one patient.

The receptor's source is a man younger than 35 in good health. Specimen: Tregs from blood. The sample's cell subset or site label, decoded: regulatory CD4+ T cells. This chain is built from TRBV2 and TRBJ2-2; the D gene is possibly TRBD2, with 6 bases matching. The CDR3 corresponds to CASSAGVGELFF. DNA sequence: TGTGCCAGCAGTGCGGGGGTCGGGGAGCTGTTTTTT.